This T cell receptor (beta chain) is drawn from a study of regulatory T cells in long-lasting Graves disease. Germline values: CDR1 GTSNPN, CDR2 SVGIG (reference sequence). The germline V and J ends were trimmed by 4 bases and 8 bases, with 14 bases remaining between them. The CDR3 has 12 amino acids. General study findings and limits: Newly diagnosed Graves' patients had higher TCR diversity than persistent ones. More public clonotypes were shared by persistent patients (about 3,000) than by new patients (about 1,000).

Time point noted: persistent/refractory GD, antithyroid drugs over 5 years with positive TRAb. PBMC RNA was the source of the TCR library. One endocrinology department in Xi'an, China, was where patients came from. EDTA tubes collected 9 to 9.5 milliliters of peripheral blood. Building of the TCR beta libraries involved iRepertoire HTBI primers and Arm-PCR of CDR3 regions. In TCRdb, the multiplex PCR reads were re-called with MiXCR into one record per CDR3 protein. Of more than 650,000 distinct CDR3 sequences in the sample, around 32% were seen once. This clonotype was observed a few times. Its antigen is unknown.

The sample in question was peripheral blood mononuclear cells (PBMCs), obtained when the disease was refractory, from a patient treated with antithyroid drugs. V is TRBV30 and J is TRBJ1-2, with unresolved D. This sequence was found in a female donor with Graves disease. The CDR3 loop reads CAWIRGLLGYTF. DNA of the CDR3: TGTGCCTGGATTCGGGGATTGTTGGGCTACACCTTC.